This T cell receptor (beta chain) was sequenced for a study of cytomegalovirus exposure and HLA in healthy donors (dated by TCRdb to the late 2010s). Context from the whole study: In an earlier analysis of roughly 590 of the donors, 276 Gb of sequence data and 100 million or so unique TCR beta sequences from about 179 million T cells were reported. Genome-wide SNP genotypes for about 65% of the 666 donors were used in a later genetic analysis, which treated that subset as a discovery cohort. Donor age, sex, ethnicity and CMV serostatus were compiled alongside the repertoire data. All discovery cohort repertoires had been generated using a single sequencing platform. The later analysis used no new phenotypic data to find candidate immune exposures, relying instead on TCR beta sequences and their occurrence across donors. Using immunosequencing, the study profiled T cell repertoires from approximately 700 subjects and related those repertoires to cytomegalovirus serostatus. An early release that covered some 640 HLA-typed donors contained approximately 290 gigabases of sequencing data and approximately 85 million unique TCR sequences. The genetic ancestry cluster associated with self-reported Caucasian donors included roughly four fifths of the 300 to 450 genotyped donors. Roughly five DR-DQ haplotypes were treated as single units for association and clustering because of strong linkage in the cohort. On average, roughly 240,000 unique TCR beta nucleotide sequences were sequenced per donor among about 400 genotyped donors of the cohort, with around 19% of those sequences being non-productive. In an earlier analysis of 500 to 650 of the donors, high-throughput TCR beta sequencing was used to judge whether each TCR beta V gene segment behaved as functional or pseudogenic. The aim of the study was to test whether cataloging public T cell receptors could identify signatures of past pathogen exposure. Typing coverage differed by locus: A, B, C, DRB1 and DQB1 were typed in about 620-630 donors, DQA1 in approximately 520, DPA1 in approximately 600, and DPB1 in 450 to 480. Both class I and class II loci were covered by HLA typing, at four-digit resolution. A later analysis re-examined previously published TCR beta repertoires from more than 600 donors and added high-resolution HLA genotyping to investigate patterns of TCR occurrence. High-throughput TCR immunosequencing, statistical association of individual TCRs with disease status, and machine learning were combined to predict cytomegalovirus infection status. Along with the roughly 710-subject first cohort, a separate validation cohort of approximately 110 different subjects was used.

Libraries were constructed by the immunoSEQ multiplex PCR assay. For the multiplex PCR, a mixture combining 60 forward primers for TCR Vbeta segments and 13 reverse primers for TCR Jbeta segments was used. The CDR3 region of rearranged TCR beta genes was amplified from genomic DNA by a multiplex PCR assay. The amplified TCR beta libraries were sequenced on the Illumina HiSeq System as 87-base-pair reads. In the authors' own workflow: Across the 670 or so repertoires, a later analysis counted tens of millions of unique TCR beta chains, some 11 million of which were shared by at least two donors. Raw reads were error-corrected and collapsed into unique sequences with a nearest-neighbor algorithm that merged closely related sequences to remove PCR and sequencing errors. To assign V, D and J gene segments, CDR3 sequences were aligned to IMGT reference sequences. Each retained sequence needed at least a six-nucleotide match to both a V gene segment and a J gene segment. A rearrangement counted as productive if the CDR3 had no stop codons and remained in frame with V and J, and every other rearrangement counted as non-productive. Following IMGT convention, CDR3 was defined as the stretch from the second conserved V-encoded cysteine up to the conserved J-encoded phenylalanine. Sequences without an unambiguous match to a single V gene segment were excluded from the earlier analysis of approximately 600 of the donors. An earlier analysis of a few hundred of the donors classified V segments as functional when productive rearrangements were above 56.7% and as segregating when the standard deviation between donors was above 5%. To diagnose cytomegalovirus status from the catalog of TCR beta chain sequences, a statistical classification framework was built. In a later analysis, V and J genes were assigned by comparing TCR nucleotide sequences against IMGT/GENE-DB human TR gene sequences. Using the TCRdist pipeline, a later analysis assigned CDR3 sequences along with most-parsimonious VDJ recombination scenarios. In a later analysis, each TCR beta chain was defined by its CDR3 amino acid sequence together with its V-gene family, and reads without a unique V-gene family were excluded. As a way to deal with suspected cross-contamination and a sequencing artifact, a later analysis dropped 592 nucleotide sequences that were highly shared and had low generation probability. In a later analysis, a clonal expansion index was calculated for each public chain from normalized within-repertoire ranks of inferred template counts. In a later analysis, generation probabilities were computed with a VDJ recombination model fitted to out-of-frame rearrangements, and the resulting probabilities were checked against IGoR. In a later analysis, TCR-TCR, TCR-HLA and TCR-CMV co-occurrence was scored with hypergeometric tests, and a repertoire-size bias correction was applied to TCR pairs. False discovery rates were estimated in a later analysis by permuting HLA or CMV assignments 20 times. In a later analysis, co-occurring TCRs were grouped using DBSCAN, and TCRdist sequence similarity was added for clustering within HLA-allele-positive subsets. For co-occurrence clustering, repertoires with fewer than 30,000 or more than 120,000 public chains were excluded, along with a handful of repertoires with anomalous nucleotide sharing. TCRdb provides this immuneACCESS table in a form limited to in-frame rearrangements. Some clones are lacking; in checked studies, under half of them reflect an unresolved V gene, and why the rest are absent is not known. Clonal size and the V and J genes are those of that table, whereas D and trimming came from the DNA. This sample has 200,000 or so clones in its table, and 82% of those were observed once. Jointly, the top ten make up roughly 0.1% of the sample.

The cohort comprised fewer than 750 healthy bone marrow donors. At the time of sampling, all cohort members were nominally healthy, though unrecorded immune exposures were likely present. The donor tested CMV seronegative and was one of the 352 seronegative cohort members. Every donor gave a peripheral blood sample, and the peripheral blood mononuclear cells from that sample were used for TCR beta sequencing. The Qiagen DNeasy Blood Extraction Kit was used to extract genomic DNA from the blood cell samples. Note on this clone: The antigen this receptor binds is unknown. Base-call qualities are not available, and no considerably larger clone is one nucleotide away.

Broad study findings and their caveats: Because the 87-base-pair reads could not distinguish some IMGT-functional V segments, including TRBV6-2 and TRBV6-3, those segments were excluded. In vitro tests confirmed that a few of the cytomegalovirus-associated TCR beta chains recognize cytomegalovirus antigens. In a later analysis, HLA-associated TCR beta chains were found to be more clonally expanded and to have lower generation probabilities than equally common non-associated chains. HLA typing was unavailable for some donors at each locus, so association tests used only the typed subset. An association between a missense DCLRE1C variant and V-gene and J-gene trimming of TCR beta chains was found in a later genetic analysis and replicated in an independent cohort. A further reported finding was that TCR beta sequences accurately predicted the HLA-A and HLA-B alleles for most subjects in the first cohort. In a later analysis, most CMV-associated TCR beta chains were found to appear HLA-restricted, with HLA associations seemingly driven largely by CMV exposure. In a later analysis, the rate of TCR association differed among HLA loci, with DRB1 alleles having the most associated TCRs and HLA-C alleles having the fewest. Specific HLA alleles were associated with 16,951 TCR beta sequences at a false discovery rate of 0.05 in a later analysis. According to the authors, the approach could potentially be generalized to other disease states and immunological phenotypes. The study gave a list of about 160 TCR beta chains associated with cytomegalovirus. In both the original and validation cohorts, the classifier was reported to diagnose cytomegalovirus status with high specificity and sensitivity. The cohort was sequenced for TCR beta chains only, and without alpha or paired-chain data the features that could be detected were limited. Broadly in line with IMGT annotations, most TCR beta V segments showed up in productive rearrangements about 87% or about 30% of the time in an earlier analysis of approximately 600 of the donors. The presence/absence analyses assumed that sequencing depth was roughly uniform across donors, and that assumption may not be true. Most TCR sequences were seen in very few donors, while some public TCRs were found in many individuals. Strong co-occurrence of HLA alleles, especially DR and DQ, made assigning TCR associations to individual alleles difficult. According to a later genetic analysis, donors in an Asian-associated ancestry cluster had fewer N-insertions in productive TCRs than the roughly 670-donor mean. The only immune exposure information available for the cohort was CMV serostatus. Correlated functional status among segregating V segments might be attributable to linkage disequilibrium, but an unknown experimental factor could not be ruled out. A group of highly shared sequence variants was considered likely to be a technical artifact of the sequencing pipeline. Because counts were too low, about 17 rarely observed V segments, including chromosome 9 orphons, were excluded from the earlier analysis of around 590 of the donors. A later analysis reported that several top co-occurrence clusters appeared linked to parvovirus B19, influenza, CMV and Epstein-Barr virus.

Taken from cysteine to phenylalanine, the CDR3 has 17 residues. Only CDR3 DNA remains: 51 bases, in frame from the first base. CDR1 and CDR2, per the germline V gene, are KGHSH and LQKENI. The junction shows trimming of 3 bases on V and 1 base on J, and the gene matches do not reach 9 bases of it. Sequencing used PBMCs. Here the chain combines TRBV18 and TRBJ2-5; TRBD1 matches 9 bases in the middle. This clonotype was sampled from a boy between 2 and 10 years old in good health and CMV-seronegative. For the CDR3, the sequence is CASSPVGQGQTQETQYF. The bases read TGTGCCAGCTCACCCGTCGGACAGGGGCAAACCCAAGAGACCCAGTACTTC.